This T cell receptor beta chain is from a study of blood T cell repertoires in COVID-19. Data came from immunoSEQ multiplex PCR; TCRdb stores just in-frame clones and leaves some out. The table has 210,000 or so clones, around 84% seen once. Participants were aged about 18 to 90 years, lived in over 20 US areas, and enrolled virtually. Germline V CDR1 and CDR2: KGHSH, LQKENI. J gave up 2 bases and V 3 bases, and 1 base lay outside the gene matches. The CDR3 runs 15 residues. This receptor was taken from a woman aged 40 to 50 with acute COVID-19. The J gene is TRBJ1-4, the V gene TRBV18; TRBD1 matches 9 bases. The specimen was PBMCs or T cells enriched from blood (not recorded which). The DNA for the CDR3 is TGTGCCAGCTCACCGGACAGGGGCACTAATGAAAAACTGTTTTTT. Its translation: CASSPDRGTNEKLFF.